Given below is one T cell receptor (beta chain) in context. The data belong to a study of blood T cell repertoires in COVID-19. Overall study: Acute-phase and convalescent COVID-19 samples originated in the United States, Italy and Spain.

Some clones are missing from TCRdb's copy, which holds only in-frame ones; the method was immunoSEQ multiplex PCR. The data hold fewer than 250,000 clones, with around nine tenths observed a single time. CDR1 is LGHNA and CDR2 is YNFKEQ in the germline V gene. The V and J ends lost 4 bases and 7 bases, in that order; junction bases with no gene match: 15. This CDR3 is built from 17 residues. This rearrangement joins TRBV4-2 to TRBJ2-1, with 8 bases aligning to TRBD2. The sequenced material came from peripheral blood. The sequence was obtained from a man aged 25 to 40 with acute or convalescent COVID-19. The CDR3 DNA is TGTGCCAGCAGCCCCCGGAGTCCGTTCAGCGGGAGTAATGAGCAGTTCTTC. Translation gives CASSPRSPFSGSNEQFF.